This is a list of T cell receptor beta chains from one sample in a study of control samples from healthy donors and cancer patients. Some clones are missing from TCRdb's copy, which holds only in-frame ones; the method was immunoSEQ multiplex PCR. The sample has roughly 88,000 clones; roughly nine tenths are singletons. Source material: blood. These receptors were obtained from a woman aged 25 to 39 in good health. Each CDR3 is given without its conserved first and last residue. D genes are given only for firm matches. For some rows the clone size is stated as once, few or many, or as a class when expanded; others skip it.

abundance	j_gene	d_gene	v_gene	len	CDR3aa
-	TRBJ2-1	-	TRBV7-3	12	ASSLSGANNEQF
-	TRBJ2-7	-	TRBV4-1	11	ASSPYGLSEQY
-	TRBJ2-1	-	TRBV6-5	12	ASRAEYRDNEQF
-	TRBJ2-3	-	TRBV29-1	12	SVQRGSSTDTQY
-	TRBJ2-2	TRBD1	TRBV2	12	ASSGTGGPGELF
-	TRBJ1-5	TRBD1	TRBV5-1	13	ASSFDRASGQPQH
-	TRBJ1-1	-	TRBV11-2	9	ASSSGRSAF
once	TRBJ1-6	TRBD1	TRBV5-1	13	ASSLAARGQSPLH
-	TRBJ2-1	TRBD2	TRBV15	12	ATQLAGGYNEQF
-	TRBJ1-6	-	TRBV30	12	AWSTSAPLSPLH
-	TRBJ1-6	TRBD1	TRBV11-1	13	ASSLEGTVNSPLH
-	TRBJ1-4	TRBD1	TRBV7-9	12	ASSLGDRDEKLF
-	TRBJ2-7	TRBD1	TRBV9	13	ASSNKGQGVYEQY
-	TRBJ2-7	-	TRBV3-1/TRBV3-2	12	ASSQALFSYEQY
-	TRBJ2-7	TRBD1	TRBV5-5	15	ASNLRDRGRPTGEQY
-	TRBJ1-1	-	TRBV7-9	13	ASSLDGQPNTEAF
once	TRBJ2-3	TRBD2	TRBV6-7	18	ASSYSPPAILAAFTDTQY
-	TRBJ1-6	-	TRBV7-9	13	ASRAAGSGNSPLH
-	TRBJ1-1	-	TRBV12-3/TRBV12-4	11	ASNTGIGTEAF
once	TRBJ2-1	-	TRBV20-1	12	SASIWENYNEQF
few	TRBJ1-3	-	TRBV3-1/TRBV3-2	13	ASSPTVGPGNTIY
-	TRBJ1-1	-	TRBV27	14	ASSPYGRTFNTEAF